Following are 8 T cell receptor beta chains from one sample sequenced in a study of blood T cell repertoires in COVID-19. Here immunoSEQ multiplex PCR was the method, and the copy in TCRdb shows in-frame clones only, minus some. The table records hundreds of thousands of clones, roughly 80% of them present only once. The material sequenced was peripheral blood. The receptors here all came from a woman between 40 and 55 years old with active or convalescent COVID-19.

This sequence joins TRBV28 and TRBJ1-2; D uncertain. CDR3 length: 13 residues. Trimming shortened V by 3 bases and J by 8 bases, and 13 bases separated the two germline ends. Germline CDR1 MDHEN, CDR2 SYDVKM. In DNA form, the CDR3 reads TGTGCCAGCAGTTTCGCGGGGAAGGACGGCTACACCTTC. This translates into CASSFAGKDGYTF.

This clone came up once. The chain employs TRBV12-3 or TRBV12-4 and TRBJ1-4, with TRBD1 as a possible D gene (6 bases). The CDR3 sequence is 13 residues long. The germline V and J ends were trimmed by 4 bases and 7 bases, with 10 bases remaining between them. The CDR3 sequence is CASSYREGEKLFF. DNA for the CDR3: TGTGCCAGCAGTTACAGGGAGGGTGAAAAACTGTTTTTT.

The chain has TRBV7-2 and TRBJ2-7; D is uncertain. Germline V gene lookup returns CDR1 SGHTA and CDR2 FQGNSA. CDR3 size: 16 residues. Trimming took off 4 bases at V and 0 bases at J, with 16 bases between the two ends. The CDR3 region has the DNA TGTGCCAGCAGCTCTAGTACCGACCGAAGCTCCTACGAGCAGTACTTC. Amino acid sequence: CASSSSTDRSSYEQYF.

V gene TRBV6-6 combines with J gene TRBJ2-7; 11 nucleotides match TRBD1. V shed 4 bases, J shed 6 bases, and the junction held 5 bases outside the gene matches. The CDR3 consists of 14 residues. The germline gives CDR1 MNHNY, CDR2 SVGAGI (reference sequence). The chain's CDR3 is CASSSRTGGREQYF. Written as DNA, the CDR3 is TGTGCCAGCAGTTCCAGGACAGGGGGCCGCGAGCAGTACTTC.

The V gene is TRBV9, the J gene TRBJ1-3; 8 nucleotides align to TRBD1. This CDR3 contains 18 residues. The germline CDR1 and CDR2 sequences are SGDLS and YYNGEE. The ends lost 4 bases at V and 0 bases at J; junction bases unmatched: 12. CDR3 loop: CASSRRATGAYSGNTIYF. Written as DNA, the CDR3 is TGTGCCAGCAGCAGAAGAGCGACAGGGGCCTACTCTGGAAACACCATATATTTT.

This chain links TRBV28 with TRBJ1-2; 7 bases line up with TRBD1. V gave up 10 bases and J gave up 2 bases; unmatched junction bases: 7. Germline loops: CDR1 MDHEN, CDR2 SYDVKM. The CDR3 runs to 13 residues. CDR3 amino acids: CATRQQGNYGYTF. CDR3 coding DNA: TGTGCCACACGACAACAGGGGAACTATGGCTACACCTTC.

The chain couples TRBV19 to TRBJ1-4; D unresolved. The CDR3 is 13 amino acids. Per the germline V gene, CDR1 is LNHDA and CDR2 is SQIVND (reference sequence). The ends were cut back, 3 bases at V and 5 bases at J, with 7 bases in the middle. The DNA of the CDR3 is TGTGCCAGTAGTATTTATCAGAATGAAAAACTGTTTTTT. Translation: CASSIYQNEKLFF.

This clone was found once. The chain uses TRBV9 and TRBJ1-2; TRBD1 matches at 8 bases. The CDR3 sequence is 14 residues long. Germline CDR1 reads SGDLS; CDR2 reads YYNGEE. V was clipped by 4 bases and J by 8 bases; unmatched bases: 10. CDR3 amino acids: CASSPWTGLTGYTF. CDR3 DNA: TGTGCCAGCAGCCCGTGGACAGGGCTGACGGGCTACACCTTC.